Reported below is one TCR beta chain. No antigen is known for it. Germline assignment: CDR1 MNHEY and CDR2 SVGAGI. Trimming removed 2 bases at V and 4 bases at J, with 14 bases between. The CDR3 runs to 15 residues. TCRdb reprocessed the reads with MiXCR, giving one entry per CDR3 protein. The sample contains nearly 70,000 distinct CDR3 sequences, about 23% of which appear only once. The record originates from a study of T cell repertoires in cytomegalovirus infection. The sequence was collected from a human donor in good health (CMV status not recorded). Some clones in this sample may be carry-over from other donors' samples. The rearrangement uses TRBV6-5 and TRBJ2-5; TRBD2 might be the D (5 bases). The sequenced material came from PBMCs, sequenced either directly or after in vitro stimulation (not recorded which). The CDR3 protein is CASSYRGSGGETQYF. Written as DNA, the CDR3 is TGTGCCAGCAGTTACCGAGGGAGCGGCGGAGAGACCCAGTACTTC.